The entry below gives a single T cell receptor (beta chain) sequence along with its context. The data are from a study of spatial heterogeneity in lung cancer. For the study at large: Samples came from 72 TRACERx patients with untreated early-stage lung cancer. Sequencing was performed on follow-up PBMC samples when available, collected at a median of around two years after resection.

Germline trimming cut 2 bases from V and 7 bases from J; bases unmatched to any gene: 5. This CDR3 is built from 15 residues. Per germline, CDR1 WNHNN and CDR2 SYGVQD (reference sequence). Time point noted: blood at routine non-recurrence follow-up after resection. Sequencing of whole RNA from tumor, nontumor lung or frozen PBMC involved no sorting. TCRdb fed the 5' RACE reads into MiXCR, producing one record per CDR3 protein. The table has roughly 99,000 distinct CDR3 sequences, less than 20% seen once. The chain employs TRBV10-1 and TRBJ2-1; 10 bases are a match to TRBD2. This receptor was identified in a male donor with early-stage non-small cell lung cancer. The sample here was PBMCs, taken at follow-up. The CDR3 here is CASSESGRAVNEQFF. CDR3 nucleotides: TGCGCCAGCAGTGAGAGCGGGAGGGCCGTAAATGAGCAGTTCTTC.